The 6 T cell receptor beta chains listed next were all sequenced from one sample in a study of blood T cell repertoires in COVID-19. Produced via immunoSEQ multiplex PCR; TCRdb's table is partial and in-frame only. The sample comprises a few hundred thousand clones, about 83% of which are singletons, and roughly 1.1% rests with the top ten. Sequenced input: peripheral blood. The receptors were sampled from a woman aged 50 to 60 with acute or convalescent COVID-19.

The rearrangement links TRBV14 to TRBJ1-2, with 10 nucleotides matching TRBD1. The ends lost 5 bases at V and 3 bases at J; junction bases unmatched: 6. This CDR3 is 15 amino acids long. Per germline, CDR1 SGHDN and CDR2 FVKESK. The CDR3 loop reads CASSAGTGDDYGYTF. CDR3 nucleotide sequence: TGTGCCAGCAGCGCCGGGACAGGGGACGACTATGGCTACACCTTC.

J is TRBJ2-5 and V is TRBV18, with 12 positions matching TRBD2. The germline V gene has CDR1 KGHSH and CDR2 LQKENI. V lost 4 bases to trimming and J lost 3 bases; unmatched junction nucleotides: 3. The CDR3 covers 15 residues. The CDR3 nucleotides are TGTGCCAGCTCACGGACTAGCGGGAAGGAAGAGACCCAGTACTTC. It is translated as CASSRTSGKEETQYF. The full variable domain, with the rest looked up from reference TRBV18 and TRBJ2-5, is NAGVMQNPRHLVRRRGQEARLRCSPMKGHSHVYWYRQLPEEGLKFMVYLQKENIIDESGMPKERFSAEFPKEGPSILRIQQVVRGDSAAYFCASSRTSGKEETQYFGPGTRLLVL.

The chain is built from TRBV25-1 and TRBJ1-1; 9 bases fit TRBD1. Germline CDR1 is MGHDK and CDR2 is SYGVNS. The CDR3 loop spans 12 amino acids. V trimming: 5 bases; J trimming: 12 bases; junction bases outside the gene matches: 7. The CDR3 reads CASSMGTGKSFF. The CDR3 DNA reads as TGTGCCAGCAGTATGGGGACAGGGAAATCTTTCTTT. Combining the CDR3 with reference TRBV25-1 and TRBJ1-1 gives the whole variable domain EADIYQTPRYLVIGTGKKITLECSQTMGHDKMYWYQQDPGMELHLIHYSYGVNSTEKGDLSSESTVSRIRTEHFPLTLESARPSHTSQYLCASSMGTGKSFFGQGTRLTVV.

The chain joins TRBV7-6 to TRBJ2-1; TRBD1 matches 8 bases. The CDR3 is 15 amino acids. Trimming at V came to 4 bases and at J to 4 bases, leaving 6 bases not matched to a gene. Germline V gives CDR1 SGHVS, CDR2 FNYEAQ. The CDR3 region has the DNA TGTGCCAGCAGCTCCCCGGGACAGGCATACAATGAGCAGTTCTTC. Residues: CASSSPGQAYNEQFF. The full variable domain, in which reference TRBV7-6 and TRBJ2-1 provide the parts outside the CDR3, is GAGVSQSPRYKVTKRGQDVALRCDPISGHVSLYWYRQALGQGPEFLTYFNYEAQQDKSGLPNDRFSAERPEGSISTLTIQRTEQRDSAMYRCASSSPGQAYNEQFFGPGTRLTVL.

V is TRBV14 and J is TRBJ1-1, with a tentative D call TRBD1 (5 bases). Germline assignment: CDR1 SGHDN and CDR2 FVKESK. Trimming pared 3 bases from V and 1 base from J, leaving 18 bases between. The CDR3 loop spans 17 amino acids. The CDR3 DNA reads as TGTGCCAGCAGCCACCCGGGCGTAGGCAGGGAGAACACTGAAGCTTTCTTT. This codes for CASSHPGVGRENTEAFF.

The chain is built from TRBV2 and TRBJ1-2; no reliable D call. The CDR3 sequence is 13 residues long. Trimming removed 2 bases at V and 4 bases at J, with 8 bases between. Germline values: CDR1 SNHLY, CDR2 FYNNEI. The CDR3 region is CASSEQQPYGYTF. DNA for the CDR3: TGTGCCAGCAGTGAACAACAGCCCTATGGCTACACCTTC. The full variable domain, completed using reference TRBV2 and TRBJ1-2, is EPEVTQTPSHQVTQMGQEVILRCVPISNHLYFYWYRQILGQKVEFLVSFYNNEISEKSEIFDDQFSVERPDGSNFTLKIRSTKLEDSAMYFCASSEQQPYGYTFGSGTRLTVV.